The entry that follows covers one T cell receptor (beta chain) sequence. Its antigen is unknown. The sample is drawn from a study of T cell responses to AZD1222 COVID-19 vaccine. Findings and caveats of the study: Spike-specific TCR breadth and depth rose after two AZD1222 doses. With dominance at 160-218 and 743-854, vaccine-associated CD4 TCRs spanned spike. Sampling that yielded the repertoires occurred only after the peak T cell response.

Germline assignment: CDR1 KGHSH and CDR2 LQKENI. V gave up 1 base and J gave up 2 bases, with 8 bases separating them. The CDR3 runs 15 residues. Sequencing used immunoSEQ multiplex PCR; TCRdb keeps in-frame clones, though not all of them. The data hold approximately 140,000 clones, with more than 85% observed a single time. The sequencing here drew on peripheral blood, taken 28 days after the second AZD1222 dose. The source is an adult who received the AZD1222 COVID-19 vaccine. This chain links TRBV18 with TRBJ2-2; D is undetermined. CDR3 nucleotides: TGTGCCAGCTCACCACGGATTGATAACACCGGGGAGCTGTTTTTT. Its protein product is CASSPRIDNTGELFF.